This T cell receptor (beta chain) was observed in a study of blood T cell repertoires in COVID-19. Study summary: Sites across the United States, Italy and Spain contributed samples from acute and convalescent COVID-19. In each case, the material was cDNA or gDNA derived from T cells, B-cell-depleted T cells, or PBMCs.

Researchers sorted participants into cohorts using their self-reported clinical history. V was pared by 2 bases and J by 7 bases, with 4 bases of the junction left unmatched. The CDR3 contains 13 residues. The authors' processing: From reference gene primer amplification, estimates of nucleated cell counts were derived. The method was immunoSEQ multiplex PCR; TCRdb's version includes in-frame clones alone and lacks a portion of them. That table furnishes V, J and clone size, whereas the DNA furnished D and trimming. The table shows 210,000 or so clones, with 75% to 85% occurring only once. Sequencing input: PBMCs or T cells enriched from blood (not recorded which). The TCR comes from a man aged 25-45 years with acute COVID-19. V usage is TRBV12-3 or TRBV12-4 and J usage is TRBJ1-2; TRBD1 matches 7 bases. CDR3 in amino acids: CASSLTGESGYTF. CDR3 nucleotides: TGTGCCAGCAGTTTAACAGGGGAGAGTGGCTACACCTTC.